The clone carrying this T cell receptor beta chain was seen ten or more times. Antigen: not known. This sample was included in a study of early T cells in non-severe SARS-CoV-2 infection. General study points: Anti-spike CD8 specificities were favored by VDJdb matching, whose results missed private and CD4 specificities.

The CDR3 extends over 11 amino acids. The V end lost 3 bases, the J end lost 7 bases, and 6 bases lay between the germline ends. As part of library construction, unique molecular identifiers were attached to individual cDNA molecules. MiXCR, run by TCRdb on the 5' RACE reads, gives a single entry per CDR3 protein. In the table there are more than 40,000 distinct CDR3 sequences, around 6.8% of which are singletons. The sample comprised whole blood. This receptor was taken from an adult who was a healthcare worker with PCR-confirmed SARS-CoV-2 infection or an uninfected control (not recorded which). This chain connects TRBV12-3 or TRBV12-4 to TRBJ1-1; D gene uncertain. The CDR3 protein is CASSLVGEAFF. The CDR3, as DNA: TGTGCCAGCAGTTTGGTCGGTGAAGCTTTCTTT.